Following are 20 T cell receptor beta chains from one sample sequenced in a study of T cells in Graves' hyperthyroidism and ophthalmopathy. Amplification of TCR beta CDR3 regions used RNA as the template. Using the HTBI primer set, a first-round RT-PCR was run on the TCR CDR3. TCRdb re-called the multiplex PCR reads through MiXCR, storing one row per CDR3 protein. The sample consists of more than 300,000 distinct CDR3 sequences, more than 11% of them appearing once. The specimen sequenced was blood. These receptors originate from a woman aged 25-40 years with Graves' hyperthyroidism.

This clonotype was picked up many times. The CDR3 loop reads CASSSPRRFYGGYTF. The CDR3, as DNA: TGTGCCAGCAGCTCGCCCCGCAGGTTTTACGGAGGCTACACCTTC. The chain is built from TRBV11-2 and TRBJ1-2; no definite D call. This CDR3 spans 15 amino acids. Per the germline V gene, CDR1 is SGHAT and CDR2 is FQNNGV. V lost 4 bases to trimming and J lost 8 bases, with 20 bases between them.

This clonotype was found many times. The CDR3 DNA follows: TGCAGTGCTAGTGAGCGGGAGTACATAACAGATACGCAGTATTTT. Translating it yields CSASEREYITDTQYF. This sequence joins TRBV20-1 and TRBJ2-3, with 8 nucleotides matching TRBD2. Germline V gene lookup returns CDR1 DFQATT and CDR2 SNEGSKA (reference sequence). There are 15 residues in the CDR3. The V gene end was trimmed by 3 bases and the J gene end by 3 bases; junction bases not matched to a gene: 8.

V gene TRBV29-1 combines with J gene TRBJ1-4; no reliable D call. This CDR3 comprises 11 residues. CDR1 is SQVTM and CDR2 is ANQGSEA in the germline V gene. Trimming took off 6 bases at V and 10 bases at J, with 12 bases between the two ends. CDR3 sequence: CSVNERGKLFF. In nucleotides, the CDR3 is TGCAGCGTCAACGAAAGAGGAAAACTGTTTTTT.

In this sample, this clonotype turned up many times. The chain recombines TRBV12-3 or TRBV12-4 with TRBJ1-1; D perhaps matches TRBD1 (5 bases). This CDR3 comprises 16 residues. V lost 5 bases and J 0 bases, leaving 16 bases between the germline ends. CDR3 in amino acids: CASSPDPGDVNTEAFF. The DNA for the CDR3 is TGTGCCAGCAGTCCCGACCCGGGGGACGTGAACACTGAAGCTTTCTTT.

The chain uses TRBV3-1 and TRBJ2-1; perhaps TRBD2 as D (5 bases). Trimming took off 3 bases at V and 12 bases at J, with 9 bases between the two ends. Germline lookup yields CDR1 LGHDT and CDR2 YNNKEL (reference sequence). The CDR3 loop spans 11 amino acids. The CDR3 here is CASSHGEGQFF. CDR3 DNA sequence: TGTGCCAGCAGCCACGGTGAGGGGCAGTTCTTC.

This clonotype was picked up a small number of times. The chain is built from TRBV7-9 and TRBJ1-5; no clear D gene. The CDR3 spans 14 residues. Trimming stripped 1 base from V and 3 bases from J, with 7 bases between. Germline CDR1 is SEHNR and CDR2 is FQNEAQ (reference sequence). The CDR3 DNA follows: TGTGCCAGCAGCTTAGACACTCTCAATCAGCCCCAGCATTTT. Amino acid sequence: CASSLDTLNQPQHF.

This clonotype was counted at least ten times. V is TRBV11-2 and J is TRBJ2-2, with D uncertain. The germline V gene encodes CDR1 SGHAT and CDR2 FQNNGV. The CDR3 loop spans 13 amino acids. Trimming left V 0 bases short and J 13 bases short, with 12 bases between. CDR3 sequence reads: CASSLDPRHGLFF. The CDR3 DNA sequence: TGTGCCAGCAGCTTAGATCCGAGACACGGGCTGTTTTTT.

This clonotype turned up a few times. The chain combines TRBV29-1 with TRBJ1-4, with TRBD1 as a possible D gene (5 bases). There are 15 residues in the CDR3. Trimming took 6 bases from V and 4 from J, leaving 18 bases between them. Germline V gene lookup returns CDR1 SQVTM and CDR2 ANQGSEA. The CDR3 spells CSVGMTANVNEKLFF. The DNA of the CDR3 is TGCAGCGTGGGGATGACAGCAAACGTTAATGAAAAACTGTTTTTT.

The rearrangement uses TRBV20-1 and TRBJ1-6; no reliable D call. This CDR3 spans 17 amino acids. CDR1 and CDR2 from the germline V gene are DFQATT and SNEGSKA (reference sequence). Between the trimmed V and J ends, which lost 2 bases and 0 bases, there was a span of 14 bases. CDR3 protein: CSARREVAVSYNSPLHF. For the CDR3, the DNA is TGCAGTGCTAGACGCGAGGTCGCGGTCTCCTATAATTCACCCCTCCACTTT.

Many counts were recorded for this clonotype. The J gene is TRBJ2-2, the V gene TRBV5-1; the match to TRBD2 covers 8 bases. The trim removed 1 base at V and 5 bases at J, leaving 10 bases unmatched. This CDR3 has 17 amino acids. CDR1 is SGHRS and CDR2 is YFSETQ in the germline V gene. CDR3 DNA: TGCGCCAGCAGCTTGTGGCTGGGCAGCGGGAGAACCGGGGAGCTGTTTTTT. Translating gives CASSLWLGSGRTGELFF.

This sequence joins TRBV11-2 and TRBJ2-7, with 9 bases lining up with TRBD1. This CDR3 has 18 amino acids. Per germline, CDR1 SGHAT and CDR2 FQNNGV. Trimming at V came to 2 bases and at J to 2 bases, leaving 13 bases not matched to a gene. The CDR3 region has the DNA TGTGCCAGCAGCTTAAAGCGGGGCGGACAGGGGAGCCCCTACGAGCAGTACTTC. Translating gives CASSLKRGGQGSPYEQYF.

The chain combines TRBV14 with TRBJ1-6; D perhaps matches TRBD1 (5 bases). Looked up from germline, CDR1 is SGHDN and CDR2 is FVKESK. The CDR3 totals 14 residues. Trimming cost V 4 bases and J 7 bases, with 11 bases left between them. CDR3 loop: CASSPLTVNSPLHF. CDR3 bases: TGTGCCAGCAGCCCGCTGACAGTAAATTCACCCCTCCACTTT.

This clonotype was recorded many times. The chain couples TRBV9 to TRBJ2-3; D remains unclear. In germline, CDR1 is SGDLS, CDR2 YYNGEE. This CDR3 is built from 16 residues. V was pared by 0 bases and J by 0 bases, with 11 bases between. The CDR3 coding sequence is TGTGCCAGCAGCGTAGGATTGCCCCCTAGCACAGATACGCAGTATTTT. It translates to CASSVGLPPSTDTQYF.

This clonotype was seen ten or more times. The J gene is TRBJ2-5, the V gene TRBV11-2, with 7 positions matching TRBD2. The V gene's germline CDR1 is SGHAT and CDR2 FQNNGV. The CDR3 covers 16 residues. Trimming took 0 bases from V and 4 from J; bases not matched to a gene: 8. In DNA, the CDR3 is TGTGCCAGCAGCTTAGATATGCGGGGAGGGGCAGAGACCCAGTACTTC. Residues: CASSLDMRGGAETQYF. Complete variable domain (other parts from reference TRBV11-2 and TRBJ2-5): EAGVAQSPRYKIIEKRQSVAFWCNPISGHATLYWYQQILGQGPKLLIQFQNNGVVDDSQLPKDRFSAERLKGVDSTLKIQPAKLEDSAVYLCASSLDMRGGAETQYFGPGTRLLVL.

This clonotype was counted ten times or more. V is TRBV28 and J is TRBJ2-1; maybe TRBD2 (6 bases). This CDR3 comprises 15 residues. The germline V and J ends were trimmed by 5 bases and 4 bases, with 15 bases remaining between them. CDR1 MDHEN and CDR2 SYDVKM come from the germline V gene. CDR3 residues: CASSPAGRSYNEQFF. CDR3 coding DNA: TGTGCCAGCAGTCCGGCGGGAAGGTCATACAATGAGCAGTTCTTC.

This clonotype appeared a few times. V usage is TRBV9 and J usage is TRBJ1-4; the D is unclear. V was trimmed by 3 bases and J by 0 bases, leaving 9 bases between them. The CDR3 is made up of 15 amino acids. Per germline, CDR1 SGDLS and CDR2 YYNGEE. The CDR3 here is CASSAEGATNEKLFF. In nucleotides, the CDR3 is TGTGCCAGCAGCGCCGAGGGTGCAACTAATGAAAAACTGTTTTTT.

The V call is TRBV7-9, the J call TRBJ2-1; D might be TRBD2 (6 bases). Germline CDR1 and CDR2: SEHNR and FQNEAQ (reference sequence). This CDR3 is built from 14 residues. Trimming left V 4 bases short and J 4 bases short, with 11 bases between. This CDR3 is CASSWGDLYNEQFF. CDR3 coding DNA: TGTGCCAGCAGCTGGGGGGATCTATACAATGAGCAGTTCTTC. The entire variable domain, with the rest obtained from reference TRBV7-9 and TRBJ2-1, is as follows: DTGVSQNPRHKITKRGQNVTFRCDPISEHNRLYWYRQTLGQGPEFLTYFQNEAQLEKSRLLSDRFSAERPKGSFSTLEIQRTEQGDSAMYLCASSWGDLYNEQFFGPGTRLTVL.

This clonotype was seen many times. This sequence joins TRBV20-1 and TRBJ2-7, with 8 nucleotides matching TRBD2. The CDR3 length is 14 residues. The V and J ends lost 3 bases and 3 bases, in that order; junction bases with no gene match: 7. Per germline, CDR1 DFQATT and CDR2 SNEGSKA (reference sequence). CDR3 residues: CSASKGSGSYEQYF. In DNA form, the CDR3 reads TGCAGTGCTAGTAAGGGGAGCGGGAGCTACGAGCAGTACTTC.

This clonotype occurred many times. The V call is TRBV10-3, the J call TRBJ2-1; 13 bases are shared with TRBD2. With V trimmed by 10 bases and J by 5 bases, 5 bases remained unmatched. The CDR3 runs to 14 residues. Germline assignment: CDR1 ENHRY and CDR2 SYGVKD. As DNA, the CDR3 is TGTGCCACGGGACTAGCGGGACTCAACAATGAGCAGTTCTTC. Its translation: CATGLAGLNNEQFF.

This clonotype was picked up many times. V is TRBV24-1 and J is TRBJ2-1; 10 positions match TRBD2. This CDR3 contains 21 residues. The V gene end was trimmed by 2 bases and the J gene end by 1 base; junction bases not matched to a gene: 16. Germline CDR1 is KGHDR and CDR2 is SFDVKD. In DNA form, the CDR3 reads TGTGCCACCAGTGATTCTCATTTAGCGGGAGGTCCTACCACTTCCTACAATGAGCAGTTCTTC. Residues: CATSDSHLAGGPTTSYNEQFF.